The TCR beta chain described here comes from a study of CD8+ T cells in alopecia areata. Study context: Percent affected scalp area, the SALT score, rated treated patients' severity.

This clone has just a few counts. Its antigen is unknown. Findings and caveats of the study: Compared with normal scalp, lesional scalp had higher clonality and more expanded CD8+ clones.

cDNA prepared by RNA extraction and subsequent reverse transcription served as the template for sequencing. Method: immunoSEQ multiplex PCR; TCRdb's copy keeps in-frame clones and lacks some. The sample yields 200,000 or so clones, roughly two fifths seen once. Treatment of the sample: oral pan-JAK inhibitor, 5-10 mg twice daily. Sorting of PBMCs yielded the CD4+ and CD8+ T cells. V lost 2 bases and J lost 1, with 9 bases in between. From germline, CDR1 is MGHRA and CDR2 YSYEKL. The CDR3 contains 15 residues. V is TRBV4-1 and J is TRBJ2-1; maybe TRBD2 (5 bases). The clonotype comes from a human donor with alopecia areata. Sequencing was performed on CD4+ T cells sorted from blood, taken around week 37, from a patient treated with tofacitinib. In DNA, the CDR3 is TGCGCCAGCAGCCAAACTCTAGCATCCTACAATGAGCAGTTCTTC. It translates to CASSQTLASYNEQFF.